The rows below give T cell receptor beta chains drawn from one sample of a study of blood T cell repertoires in COVID-19. Repertoires were generated with immunoSEQ multiplex PCR, while TCRdb's copy carries only in-frame clones and drops some. The repertoire consists of about 150,000 clones, with roughly 82% occurring once and the leading ten covering roughly 6.8%. The specimen sequenced was peripheral blood. The receptors here all came from a woman aged 50 to 65 in a cohort sampled during active or convalescent COVID-19. The CDR3 runs from the conserved cysteine through the conserved F or W. The D gene is left open where the match is weak. Rows give clone size only sometimes, using once, few, many, or a class for an expanded clone.

d_gene | abundance | j_gene | v_gene | len | CDR3nt | CDR3aa
TRBD2 | - | TRBJ2-3 | TRBV7-3 | 14 | TGTGCCAGCAGCTTAATTGGGGGAGGGGATACGCAGTATTTT | CASSLIGGGDTQYF
- | - | TRBJ1-6 | TRBV30 | 13 | TGTGCCTGGAGACGCCAGTTAAATTCACCCCTCCACTTT | CAWRRQLNSPLHF
TRBD1 | - | TRBJ2-7 | TRBV7-2 | 15 | TGTGCCAGCAGCTTTTCAGGGACAGGGGCCCACGAGCAGTACTTC | CASSFSGTGAHEQYF
- | once | TRBJ1-1 | TRBV7-9 | 14 | TGTGCCAGCAGCTTAGTGGGGGCGGACACTGAAGCTTTCTTT | CASSLVGADTEAFF
- | - | TRBJ1-1 | TRBV6-5 | 13 | TGTGCCAGCAGGGCGAATATCGGGGCTGAAGCTTTCTTT | CASRANIGAEAFF
- | - | TRBJ2-1 | TRBV7-3 | 13 | TGTGCCAGCAGCTTAGGACAGTACAATGAGCAGTTCTTC | CASSLGQYNEQFF
TRBD2 | - | TRBJ2-3 | TRBV6-4 | 15 | TGTGCCAGCAGTGGCAGCGGGGGTCCAGGAGATACGCAGTATTTT | CASSGSGGPGDTQYF
- | - | TRBJ1-5 | TRBV28 | 16 | TGTGCCAGCAGTTTATGGGAGGGCAGGGCCAATCAGCCCCAGCATTTT | CASSLWEGRANQPQHF
TRBD1 | - | TRBJ1-1 | TRBV6-5 | 13 | TGTGCCAGCAGGGGACAGGGTGGGACTGAAGCTTTCTTT | CASRGQGGTEAFF
- | - | TRBJ2-1 | TRBV13 | 15 | TGTGCCAGCAGCCCAAGGACGACAGCATACAATGAGCAGTTCTTC | CASSPRTTAYNEQFF
- | - | TRBJ2-7 | TRBV6-5 | 16 | TGTGCCAGCAGTTACTCCTCGACGTGGGGGCTCCACGAGCAGTACTTC | CASSYSSTWGLHEQYF
TRBD1 | - | TRBJ1-6 | TRBV5-1 | 14 | TGCGCCAGCAGCCCAGGACAGGGTGATTCACCCCTCCACTTT | CASSPGQGDSPLHF
- | - | TRBJ1-2 | TRBV20-1 | 11 | TGCAGTGCTAGCTTCAGGGCGGGCTACACCTTC | CSASFRAGYTF
- | - | TRBJ2-7 | TRBV6-5 | 15 | TGTGCCAGCAGTTACGCAGTCCCGGGGGCCTACGAGCAGTACTTC | CASSYAVPGAYEQYF
TRBD1 | once | TRBJ1-5 | TRBV10-3 | 16 | TGTGCCATCAGAGCCGGGACAGGGGAAAAGTATCAGCCCCAGCATTTT | CAIRAGTGEKYQPQHF
TRBD1 | - | TRBJ1-1 | TRBV10-1 | 13 | TGCGCCAGCAGCCGGGACAGGGTCACTGAAGCTTTCTTT | CASSRDRVTEAFF
TRBD1 | many | TRBJ1-5 | TRBV7-9 | 13 | TGTGCCAGCAGCCAGGACAGGGTCCAGCCCCAGCATTTT | CASSQDRVQPQHF
- | - | TRBJ2-7 | TRBV5-1 | 12 | TGCGCCAGCGGGGGCGGGGGCGACGAGCAGTACTTC | CASGGGGDEQYF
- | - | TRBJ1-1 | TRBV19 | 12 | TGTGCCAGTAGCCCTCGAAGGGGTGAAGCTTTCTTT | CASSPRRGEAFF
- | - | TRBJ1-1 | TRBV19 | 14 | TGTGCCAGTAGTTCCTACTGGGGGCACACTGAAGCTTTCTTT | CASSSYWGHTEAFF
- | - | TRBJ1-1 | TRBV30 | 12 | TGTGCCTGGACCCGGGGGGACACTGAAGCTTTCTTT | CAWTRGDTEAFF
- | - | TRBJ2-7 | TRBV10-3 | 16 | TGTGCCATCAGTGAGACGGCGACAGGATCTCCCTACGAGCAGTACTTC | CAISETATGSPYEQYF
TRBD1 | few | TRBJ1-2 | TRBV2 | 13 | TGTGCCAGCGGGGAGAACAGGGGTTATGGCTACACCTTC | CASGENRGYGYTF
- | - | TRBJ1-2 | TRBV2 | 13 | TGTGCCAGCACTGCAGGGTTTCGGGCTGGCTACACCTTC | CASTAGFRAGYTF
TRBD1 | - | TRBJ2-7 | TRBV14 | 15 | TGTGCCAGCAGCCGATTGACCCGGGACAGGGGCGAGCAGTACTTC | CASSRLTRDRGEQYF
- | - | TRBJ1-2 | TRBV24-1 | 14 | TGTGCCACCAGTGATGGAGGGTTTCGTGAAGGCTACACCTTC | CATSDGGFREGYTF
- | - | TRBJ2-7 | TRBV6-2/TRBV6-3 | 15 | TGTGCCAGCAGTTACCCAGGCCCGACGGCCTACGAGCAGTACTTC | CASSYPGPTAYEQYF
TRBD1 | - | TRBJ2-7 | TRBV5-4 | 15 | TGTGCCAGCAGTGCCGGGACAGGGGAGATCCACGAGCAGTACTTC | CASSAGTGEIHEQYF
TRBD1 | - | TRBJ2-5 | TRBV4-2 | 15 | TGTGCCAGCAGCCAAGAGACAGGGAAAGAAGAGACCCAGTACTTC | CASSQETGKEETQYF
- | - | TRBJ1-3 | TRBV12-5 | 16 | TGTGCTAGCGGACACATAGGGGCAGGAGGGGGAAACACCATATATTTT | CASGHIGAGGGNTIYF
TRBD1 | - | TRBJ2-5 | TRBV15 | 14 | TGTGCCACCAGCAGAGGACAGGGAAAAGAGACCCAGTACTTC | CATSRGQGKETQYF
TRBD1 | - | TRBJ2-7 | TRBV2 | 14 | TGTGCCAGCAGGAGGGGGACAGTGAACTACGAGCAGTACTTC | CASRRGTVNYEQYF
- | - | TRBJ1-1 | TRBV7-9 | 14 | TGTGCCAGCAGCTTATTAGCCTTCGGTGCTGAAGCTTTCTTT | CASSLLAFGAEAFF
- | - | TRBJ2-3 | TRBV4-1 | 20 | TGCGCCAGCAGCCAAGATCGGGGGGCTTCCCTTCTTCCTAGCACAGATACGCAGTATTTT | CASSQDRGASLLPSTDTQYF
TRBD1 | - | TRBJ2-5 | TRBV10-3 | 16 | TGTGCCATCAGTGGAGGACAGGGAAGGGGGCAAGGGACCCAGTACTTC | CAISGGQGRGQGTQYF
- | - | TRBJ2-4 | TRBV19 | 12 | TGTGCCAGTAGTAACCGAGGAGTAGGTCAGTACTTC | CASSNRGVGQYF
TRBD2 | - | TRBJ2-5 | TRBV12-3/TRBV12-4 | 12 | TGTGCCAGCACCACTGGGACTAGAAAAACAAACTTC | CASTTGTRKTNF
TRBD1 | - | TRBJ1-6 | TRBV19 | 14 | TGTGCCAGTAGTACCCGACAGGGAGGCTCACCCCTCCACTTT | CASSTRQGGSPLHF
- | - | TRBJ1-2 | TRBV9 | 15 | TGTGCCAGCAGCGCCGGGGGGTTCGCTGGCTATGGCTACACCTTC | CASSAGGFAGYGYTF
TRBD2 | - | TRBJ2-3 | TRBV7-3 | 14 | TGTGCCAGCAGCACAACCGGGGGGGCCGATACGCAGTATTTT | CASSTTGGADTQYF
TRBD1 | - | TRBJ1-6 | TRBV4-3 | 13 | TGCGCCAGCAGTGGACAGGAGGATTCACCCCTCCACTTT | CASSGQEDSPLHF
TRBD2 | - | TRBJ2-7 | TRBV7-2 | 16 | TGTGCCAGCAGCGCCCGGTCTAGCGGGGGGGGCGGAGAGCAGTACTTC | CASSARSSGGGGEQYF
TRBD1 | - | TRBJ2-2 | TRBV19 | 15 | TGTGCCAGTAGTCTTGGGACAGGGTACACCGGGGAGCTGTTTTTT | CASSLGTGYTGELFF
TRBD2 | - | TRBJ2-2 | TRBV5-6 | 16 | TGTGCCAGCAGCGGGCTAGCGGGGGCCGGTACCGGGGAGCTGTTTTTT | CASSGLAGAGTGELFF
- | - | TRBJ1-4 | TRBV5-6 | 15 | TGTGCCAGCAGCTTGTATTATCGGACACATGAAAAACTGTTTTTT | CASSLYYRTHEKLFF
- | - | TRBJ2-5 | TRBV14 | 18 | TGTGCCAGCAGCCCCTTCGGGGGGCTCAACCCCGGGAGAGAGACCCAGTACTTC | CASSPFGGLNPGRETQYF
- | - | TRBJ1-2 | TRBV9 | 15 | TGTGCCAGCAACAGCGGGCCGGGAACCAACTATGGCTACACCTTC | CASNSGPGTNYGYTF
- | - | TRBJ1-2 | TRBV7-8 | 15 | TGTGCCAGCAGCTTAGAGTTTGAGGGCCTTAGAGGCTACACCTTC | CASSLEFEGLRGYTF
TRBD1 | - | TRBJ2-3 | TRBV5-1 | 16 | TGCGCCAGCAGCTTGGTATTACAGGGGGGATCGGATACGCAGTATTTT | CASSLVLQGGSDTQYF
TRBD1 | - | TRBJ1-3 | TRBV18 | 18 | TGTGCCAGCTCACCGGGACAGGGGGCGACCTTCTCTGGAAACACCATATATTTT | CASSPGQGATFSGNTIYF
- | - | TRBJ2-1 | TRBV30 | 14 | TGTGCCTGGAGTGTAAGTCTAGCGTACAATGAGCAGTTCTTC | CAWSVSLAYNEQFF
TRBD1 | once | TRBJ1-5 | TRBV19 | 14 | TGTGCCAGTTCGGGACAGGGAGGCAATCAGCCCCAGCATTTT | CASSGQGGNQPQHF